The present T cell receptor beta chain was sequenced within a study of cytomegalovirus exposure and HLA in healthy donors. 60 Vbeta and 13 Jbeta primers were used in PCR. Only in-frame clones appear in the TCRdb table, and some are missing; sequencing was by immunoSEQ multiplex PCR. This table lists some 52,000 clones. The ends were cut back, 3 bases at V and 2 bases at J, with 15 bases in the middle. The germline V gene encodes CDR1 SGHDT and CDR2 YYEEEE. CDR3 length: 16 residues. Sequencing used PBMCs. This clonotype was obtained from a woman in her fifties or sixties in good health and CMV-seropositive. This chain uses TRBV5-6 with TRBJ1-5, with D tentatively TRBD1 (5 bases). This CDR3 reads CASSWGAAVGNQPQHF. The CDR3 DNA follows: TGTGCCAGCAGCTGGGGCGCGGCGGTCGGCAATCAGCCCCAGCATTTT.